Presented here are 3 T cell receptor beta chains from one specimen sequenced in a study of cytomegalovirus exposure and HLA in healthy donors. The table came from immunoSEQ multiplex PCR; TCRdb's copy has only in-frame clones and leaves some out. The sample consists of 130,000 or so clones, about 84% of them appearing once. Sequencing was carried out using PBMCs. Receptor source: a woman aged 30 to 39 in good health and CMV-seronegative.

The rearrangement links TRBV21-1 to TRBJ1-3; no check of the table's D call, TRBD1, against the DNA was made. TRBV21-1 is marked as a pseudogene. This CDR3 is 18 amino acids long. The CDR3 nucleotides read TGTGCCAGCAGCAAAGCGGTCAGGGGCCAACTTTCTGGAAACACCATATATTTT. Amino acids: CASSKAVRGQLSGNTIYF.

The rearrangement links TRBV27 to TRBJ2-5, with D perhaps TRBD2 (5 bases). Germline CDR1 MNHEY, CDR2 SMNVEV (reference sequence). The ends were cut back, 4 bases at V and 5 bases at J, with 23 bases in the middle. The CDR3 is 17 residues long. The chain's CDR3 is CASSSGVREPFYETQYF. The CDR3 coding sequence is TGTGCCAGCAGTTCAGGTGTCCGGGAACCCTTTTATGAGACCCAGTACTTC.

The genes are TRBV9 and TRBJ2-2; D perhaps matches TRBD1 (6 bases). Deletions cut 4 bases from V and 0 bases from J, with 10 bases between. The CDR3 totals 15 residues. Germline V gives CDR1 SGDLS, CDR2 YYNGEE. The CDR3 is CASSPRTANTGELFF. Written as DNA, the CDR3 is TGTGCCAGCAGCCCACGGACAGCGAACACCGGGGAGCTGTTTTTT.